This TCR beta chain was obtained from a study of radiation and T cells in renal cell carcinoma. Measured with immunoSEQ multiplex PCR; TCRdb has only the in-frame clones, and not every one. The sample gives around 170,000 clones, around 89% of which show up once; over 9% is in the top ten. The time point: blood 4 weeks post-SBRT, at nephrectomy. Regarding treatment: 15 Gy SBRT to primary tumor, nephrectomy 4 weeks later. CDR1 SQVTM and CDR2 ANQGSEA come from the germline V gene. This CDR3 has 13 amino acids. The germline V and J ends were trimmed by 4 bases and 5 bases, with 13 bases remaining between them.

The TCR sequence derives from a woman aged 45-65 years with renal cell carcinoma. This chain uses TRBV29-1 with TRBJ2-3; possibly TRBD2 for D (5 bases). Sample: blood, taken from a patient whose treatment included radiotherapy and nephrectomy. The chain's CDR3 is CSVGVSREDTQYF. In DNA form, the CDR3 reads TGCAGCGTTGGAGTGTCTCGGGAAGATACGCAGTATTTT.